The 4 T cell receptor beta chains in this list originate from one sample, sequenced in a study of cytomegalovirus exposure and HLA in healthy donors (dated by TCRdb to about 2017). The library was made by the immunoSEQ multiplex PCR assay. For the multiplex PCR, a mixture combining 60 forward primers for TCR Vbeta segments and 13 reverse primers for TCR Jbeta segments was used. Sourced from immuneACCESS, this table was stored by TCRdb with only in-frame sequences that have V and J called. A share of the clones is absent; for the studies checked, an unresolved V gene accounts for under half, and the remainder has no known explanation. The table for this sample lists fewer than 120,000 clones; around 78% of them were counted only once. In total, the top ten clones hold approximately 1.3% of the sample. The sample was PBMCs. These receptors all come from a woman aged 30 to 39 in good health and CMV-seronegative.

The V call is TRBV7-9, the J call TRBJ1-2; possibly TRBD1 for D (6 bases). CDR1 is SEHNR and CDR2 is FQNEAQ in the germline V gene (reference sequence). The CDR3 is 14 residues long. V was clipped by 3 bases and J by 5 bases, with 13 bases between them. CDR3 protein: CASSFLGGFYGYTF. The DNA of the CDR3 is TGTGCCAGCAGCTTTTTAGGGGGATTTTATGGCTACACCTTC.

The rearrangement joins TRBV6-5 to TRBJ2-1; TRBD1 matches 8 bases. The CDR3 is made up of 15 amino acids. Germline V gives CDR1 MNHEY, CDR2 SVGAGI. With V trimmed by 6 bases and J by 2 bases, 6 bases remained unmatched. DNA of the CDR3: TGTGCCAGCAGCCTTGGGACAGGTCCCTACAATGAGCAGTTCTTC. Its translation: CASSLGTGPYNEQFF.

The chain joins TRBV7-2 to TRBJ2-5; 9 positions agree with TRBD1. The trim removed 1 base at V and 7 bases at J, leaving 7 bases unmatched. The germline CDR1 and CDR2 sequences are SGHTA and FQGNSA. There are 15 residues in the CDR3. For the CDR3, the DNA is TGTGCCAGCAGCTTAGGGACAGGGGCCGGGGGGACCCAGTACTTC. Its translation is CASSLGTGAGGTQYF.

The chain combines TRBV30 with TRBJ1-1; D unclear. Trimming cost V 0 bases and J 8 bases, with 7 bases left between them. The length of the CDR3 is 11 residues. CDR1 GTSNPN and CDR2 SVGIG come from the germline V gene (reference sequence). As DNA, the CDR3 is TGTGCCTGGAGTGTCTTTATGGAAGCTTTCTTT. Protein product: CAWSVFMEAFF.